Listed below are T cell receptor beta chains from one sample, sequenced in a study of memory CD4+ T cells and cytomegalovirus serostatus. The data were produced by immunoSEQ multiplex PCR, yet TCRdb's version contains in-frame clones alone and is incomplete. The sample has about 44,000 clones; about 80% are singletons. The specimen was memory CD4+ T cells from blood. These TCRs come from an adult in good health and CMV-seronegative. CDR3s include the opening cysteine and the closing phenylalanine or tryptophan. D genes are given only for firm matches. Not all rows give a size; the values are once, few, many and, for expanded clones, a class.

J gene: TRBJ1-5
clone size: NA
V gene: TRBV6-6
D gene: TRBD1
CDR3 protein: CASSYRGNQPQHF
CDR3 DNA: TGTGCCAGCAGCTACAGGGGGAATCAGCCCCAGCATTTT

J gene: TRBJ1-1
clone size: NA
V gene: TRBV5-1
D gene: NA
CDR3 protein: CASSLGRANTEAFF
CDR3 DNA: TGCGCCAGCAGCTTGGGGCGAGCCAACACTGAAGCTTTCTTT

J gene: TRBJ1-2
clone size: NA
V gene: TRBV5-1
D gene: NA
CDR3 protein: CASSQGDRTVGYTF
CDR3 DNA: TGCGCCAGCAGCCAAGGCGACAGGACGGTAGGCTACACCTTC

J gene: TRBJ1-6
clone size: NA
V gene: TRBV2
D gene: TRBD1
CDR3 protein: CASRPGTGENSPLHF
CDR3 DNA: TGTGCCAGCAGACCCGGGACAGGGGAAAATTCACCCCTCCACTTT

J gene: TRBJ1-6
clone size: NA
V gene: TRBV25-1
D gene: NA
CDR3 protein: CASVGSSYNSPLHF
CDR3 DNA: TGTGCCAGCGTCGGCAGCTCCTATAATTCACCCCTCCACTTT

J gene: TRBJ1-1
clone size: NA
V gene: TRBV7-2
D gene: TRBD1
CDR3 protein: CASSRPQGSNTEAFF
CDR3 DNA: TGTGCCAGCAGCCGTCCACAGGGGTCGAACACTGAAGCTTTCTTT

J gene: TRBJ2-7
clone size: medium-sized
V gene: TRBV19
D gene: TRBD1
CDR3 protein: CASSPRQGERLYEQYF
CDR3 DNA: TGTGCCAGTAGTCCACGACAGGGTGAAAGACTCTACGAGCAGTACTTC

J gene: TRBJ2-2
clone size: NA
V gene: TRBV29-1
D gene: NA
CDR3 protein: CSARGTGELFF
CDR3 DNA: TGCAGCGCCAGGGGAACCGGGGAGCTGTTTTTT

J gene: TRBJ1-6
clone size: NA
V gene: TRBV5-6
D gene: NA
CDR3 protein: CASSPPGHPPLHF
CDR3 DNA: TGTGCCAGCAGCCCACCTGGGCATCCACCCCTCCACTTT

J gene: TRBJ2-3
clone size: few
V gene: TRBV19
D gene: NA
CDR3 protein: CASSISGPGHYTDTQYF
CDR3 DNA: TGTGCCAGTAGTATATCCGGGCCGGGACACTACACAGATACGCAGTATTTT

J gene: TRBJ2-1
clone size: NA
V gene: TRBV4-2
D gene: TRBD2
CDR3 protein: CASSRTTSGGAVVYEQFF
CDR3 DNA: TGTGCCAGCAGCCGAACGACTAGCGGGGGGGCTGTGGTTTATGAGCAGTTCTTC

J gene: TRBJ2-1
clone size: NA
V gene: TRBV6-4
D gene: TRBD2
CDR3 protein: CASSGLAGARSSYNEQFF
CDR3 DNA: TGTGCCAGCAGTGGACTAGCGGGGGCCCGGAGCTCCTACAATGAGCAGTTCTTC

J gene: TRBJ2-5
clone size: once
V gene: TRBV5-5
D gene: TRBD2
CDR3 protein: CASSPTSGGARETQYF
CDR3 DNA: TGTGCCAGCAGCCCGACTAGCGGGGGAGCTAGGGAGACCCAGTACTTC

J gene: TRBJ2-5
clone size: NA
V gene: TRBV19
D gene: NA
CDR3 protein: CASSRQYQETQYF
CDR3 DNA: TGTGCCAGTAGTCGACAGTACCAAGAGACCCAGTACTTC

J gene: TRBJ1-5
clone size: NA
V gene: TRBV19
D gene: TRBD1
CDR3 protein: CASSIARRGDQPQHF
CDR3 DNA: TGTGCCAGTAGTATAGCTCGCAGGGGGGACCAGCCCCAGCATTTT

J gene: TRBJ2-1
clone size: NA
V gene: TRBV9
D gene: NA
CDR3 protein: CASSVVLEPYGEQFF
CDR3 DNA: TGTGCCAGCAGCGTAGTATTGGAACCTTATGGTGAGCAGTTCTTC

J gene: TRBJ1-1
clone size: few
V gene: TRBV28
D gene: NA
CDR3 protein: CASSFIYRPNTEAFF
CDR3 DNA: TGTGCCAGCAGTTTTATTTACAGGCCGAACACTGAAGCTTTCTTT

J gene: TRBJ2-6
clone size: NA
V gene: TRBV27
D gene: NA
CDR3 protein: CASSRRGAGANVLTF
CDR3 DNA: TGTGCCAGCAGTCGCAGGGGAGCTGGGGCCAACGTCCTGACTTTC

J gene: TRBJ1-6
clone size: NA
V gene: TRBV10-1
D gene: NA
CDR3 protein: CASSNPGPNSPLHF
CDR3 DNA: TGCGCCAGCAGTAACCCGGGACCGAATTCACCCCTCCACTTT

J gene: TRBJ1-6
clone size: NA
V gene: TRBV27
D gene: TRBD1
CDR3 protein: CASSPGTGFNNSPLHF
CDR3 DNA: TGTGCCAGCAGTCCAGGGACAGGGTTTAATAATTCACCCCTCCACTTT

J gene: TRBJ1-1
clone size: NA
V gene: TRBV7-2
D gene: TRBD1
CDR3 protein: CASSLDGTGKAFF
CDR3 DNA: TGTGCCAGCAGCTTAGACGGGACAGGGAAAGCTTTCTTT

J gene: TRBJ1-4
clone size: NA
V gene: TRBV6-5
D gene: NA
CDR3 protein: CASSTTATNEKLFF
CDR3 DNA: TGTGCCAGCAGCACGACGGCAACTAATGAAAAACTGTTTTTT

J gene: TRBJ2-1
clone size: NA
V gene: TRBV6-5
D gene: NA
CDR3 protein: CASSRAGVRGNEQFF
CDR3 DNA: TGTGCCAGCAGTCGAGCCGGAGTTAGGGGTAATGAGCAGTTCTTC

J gene: TRBJ1-6
clone size: NA
V gene: TRBV10-3
D gene: NA
CDR3 protein: CAISESQGNRNSPLHF
CDR3 DNA: TGTGCCATCAGTGAGTCGCAGGGGAACAGGAATTCACCCCTCCACTTT

J gene: TRBJ1-1
clone size: NA
V gene: TRBV19
D gene: NA
CDR3 protein: CASRTDMKNTEAFF
CDR3 DNA: TGTGCCAGTAGAACGGACATGAAGAACACTGAAGCTTTCTTT

J gene: TRBJ2-3
clone size: NA
V gene: TRBV7-2
D gene: NA
CDR3 protein: CASSLLPGADTQYF
CDR3 DNA: TGTGCCAGCAGCTTATTACCGGGCGCAGATACGCAGTATTTT

J gene: TRBJ2-2
clone size: NA
V gene: TRBV6-1
D gene: NA
CDR3 protein: CASSEAGVLVELFF
CDR3 DNA: TGTGCCAGCAGTGAGGCTGGCGTATTAGTGGAGCTGTTTTTT

J gene: TRBJ2-3
clone size: NA
V gene: TRBV2
D gene: NA
CDR3 protein: CASQDRGTQYF
CDR3 DNA: TGTGCCAGCCAAGACCGTGGCACGCAGTATTTT

J gene: TRBJ1-2
clone size: NA
V gene: TRBV4-1
D gene: NA
CDR3 protein: CASSQDMGGSYGYTF
CDR3 DNA: TGCGCCAGCAGCCAAGATATGGGGGGCAGCTATGGCTACACCTTC

J gene: TRBJ2-2
clone size: NA
V gene: TRBV5-1
D gene: TRBD1
CDR3 protein: CASSGTGNTGELFF
CDR3 DNA: TGCGCCAGCTCCGGGACAGGGAACACCGGGGAGCTGTTTTTT

J gene: TRBJ1-2
clone size: NA
V gene: TRBV5-1
D gene: TRBD1
CDR3 protein: CASSLGHLGTGVQAYGYTF
CDR3 DNA: TGCGCCAGCAGCTTGGGGCACCTAGGGACAGGGGTTCAAGCCTATGGCTACACCTTC

J gene: TRBJ1-2
clone size: NA
V gene: TRBV11-2
D gene: TRBD1
CDR3 protein: CASSARGQGILYGYTF
CDR3 DNA: TGTGCCAGCAGCGCCAGGGGACAGGGGATACTCTATGGCTACACCTTC

J gene: TRBJ2-1
clone size: NA
V gene: TRBV9
D gene: TRBD2
CDR3 protein: CASSSRSGSSYNEQFF
CDR3 DNA: TGTGCCAGCAGCTCCCGTAGCGGGAGCTCCTACAATGAGCAGTTCTTC

J gene: TRBJ1-1
clone size: few
V gene: TRBV6-1
D gene: NA
CDR3 protein: CASSLDQSSEAFF
CDR3 DNA: TGTGCCAGCAGTTTGGATCAATCGTCTGAAGCTTTCTTT

J gene: TRBJ2-7
clone size: NA
V gene: TRBV18
D gene: TRBD1
CDR3 protein: CASSPTGGAYHEQYF
CDR3 DNA: TGTGCCAGCTCACCAACAGGGGGCGCTTACCACGAGCAGTACTTC

J gene: TRBJ2-5
clone size: few
V gene: TRBV18
D gene: NA
CDR3 protein: CASSEGGETQYF
CDR3 DNA: TGTGCCAGCTCAGAGGGGGGAGAGACCCAGTACTTC

J gene: TRBJ2-1
clone size: NA
V gene: TRBV7-3
D gene: TRBD2
CDR3 protein: CASRSASGQHNEQFF
CDR3 DNA: TGTGCCAGCAGGTCGGCTAGCGGCCAACACAATGAGCAGTTCTTC

J gene: TRBJ1-4
clone size: NA
V gene: TRBV29-1
D gene: NA
CDR3 protein: CSVDAGVGEKLFF
CDR3 DNA: TGCAGCGTTGATGCGGGGGTAGGTGAAAAACTGTTTTTT

J gene: TRBJ2-7
clone size: NA
V gene: TRBV9
D gene: NA
CDR3 protein: CASSLGGLTDPYEQYF
CDR3 DNA: TGTGCCAGCAGCCTTGGGGGGCTGACAGACCCCTACGAGCAGTACTTC

J gene: TRBJ1-3
clone size: NA
V gene: TRBV2
D gene: NA
CDR3 protein: CASSENRGSGNTIYF
CDR3 DNA: TGTGCCAGCAGTGAAAATCGGGGTTCGGGAAACACCATATATTTT

J gene: TRBJ1-6
clone size: NA
V gene: TRBV18
D gene: NA
CDR3 protein: CASSPGRGAANSPLHF
CDR3 DNA: TGTGCCAGCTCACCCGGGAGGGGCGCAGCTAATTCACCCCTCCACTTT

J gene: TRBJ1-1
clone size: NA
V gene: TRBV7-3
D gene: NA
CDR3 protein: CASSNSGTYTEAFF
CDR3 DNA: TGTGCCAGCAGCAATTCGGGGACCTACACTGAAGCTTTCTTT

J gene: TRBJ1-2
clone size: NA
V gene: TRBV7-6
D gene: NA
CDR3 protein: CASSSGGGPYGYTF
CDR3 DNA: TGTGCCAGCAGCTCTGGTGGGGGACCCTATGGCTACACCTTC

J gene: TRBJ1-1
clone size: NA
V gene: TRBV29-1
D gene: NA
CDR3 protein: CSVIINTEAFF
CDR3 DNA: TGCAGCGTCATTATTAACACTGAAGCTTTCTTT

J gene: TRBJ1-1
clone size: NA
V gene: TRBV7-2
D gene: TRBD1
CDR3 protein: CASSSQGGDTEAFF
CDR3 DNA: TGTGCCAGCAGCTCTCAGGGGGGGGACACTGAAGCTTTCTTT

J gene: TRBJ2-3
clone size: NA
V gene: TRBV2
D gene: TRBD2
CDR3 protein: CASSQLAGAPFDTQYF
CDR3 DNA: TGTGCCAGCAGTCAACTAGCGGGGGCGCCTTTTGACACGCAGTATTTT

J gene: TRBJ1-2
clone size: NA
V gene: TRBV18
D gene: NA
CDR3 protein: CASSPETVYGYTF
CDR3 DNA: TGTGCCAGCTCACCAGAAACAGTGTATGGCTACACCTTC

J gene: TRBJ1-6
clone size: once
V gene: TRBV5-8
D gene: NA
CDR3 protein: CASSLEASADNSPLHF
CDR3 DNA: TGTGCCAGCAGCTTGGAGGCTTCCGCTGATAATTCACCCCTCCACTTT

J gene: TRBJ1-5
clone size: NA
V gene: TRBV15
D gene: NA
CDR3 protein: CATSRGGGGESNQPQHF
CDR3 DNA: TGTGCCACCAGCAGGGGAGGTGGAGGAGAGAGCAATCAGCCCCAGCATTTT

J gene: TRBJ2-2
clone size: NA
V gene: TRBV4-1
D gene: TRBD2
CDR3 protein: CASSQVGGGANTGELFF
CDR3 DNA: TGCGCCAGCAGCCAAGTAGGCGGGGGGGCGAACACCGGGGAGCTGTTTTTT

J gene: TRBJ1-5
clone size: NA
V gene: TRBV2
D gene: NA
CDR3 protein: CASRNIYGNQPQHF
CDR3 DNA: TGTGCCAGCAGAAACATTTATGGCAATCAGCCCCAGCATTTT

J gene: TRBJ2-7
clone size: once
V gene: TRBV6-5
D gene: TRBD1
CDR3 protein: CASSYSGTGPYEQYF
CDR3 DNA: TGTGCCAGCAGTTACTCGGGGACAGGGCCCTACGAGCAGTACTTC

J gene: TRBJ1-6
clone size: few
V gene: TRBV30
D gene: TRBD1
CDR3 protein: CAWSPPTGKFYNSPLHF
CDR3 DNA: TGTGCCTGGAGTCCCCCGACAGGGAAATTTTATAATTCACCCCTCCACTTT

J gene: TRBJ1-5
clone size: NA
V gene: TRBV19
D gene: NA
CDR3 protein: CASSILQGSSPNQPQHF
CDR3 DNA: TGTGCCAGTAGTATTTTACAGGGTTCTTCCCCCAATCAGCCCCAGCATTTT

J gene: TRBJ2-5
clone size: NA
V gene: TRBV7-9
D gene: NA
CDR3 protein: CASSYPDLDLETQYF
CDR3 DNA: TGTGCCAGCAGCTATCCGGACTTGGATCTAGAGACCCAGTACTTC

J gene: TRBJ1-1
clone size: NA
V gene: TRBV5-1
D gene: NA
CDR3 protein: CASSIALGANTEAFF
CDR3 DNA: TGCGCCAGCAGCATTGCATTGGGCGCCAACACTGAAGCTTTCTTT

J gene: TRBJ2-7
clone size: NA
V gene: TRBV10-2
D gene: NA
CDR3 protein: CASSEGPLRDWRIRNDEQYF
CDR3 DNA: TGCGCCAGCAGTGAGGGTCCGCTCCGGGATTGGAGGATACGGAATGACGAGCAGTACTTC

J gene: TRBJ1-1
clone size: few
V gene: TRBV30
D gene: NA
CDR3 protein: CASQTTEAFF
CDR3 DNA: TGTGCCTCTCAAACCACTGAAGCTTTCTTT

J gene: TRBJ2-2
clone size: NA
V gene: TRBV29-1
D gene: NA
CDR3 protein: CSVGTGSSNTGELFF
CDR3 DNA: TGCAGCGTTGGGACGGGGTCATCGAACACCGGGGAGCTGTTTTTT

J gene: TRBJ2-7
clone size: NA
V gene: TRBV28
D gene: NA
CDR3 protein: CASSSRVSYEQYF
CDR3 DNA: TGTGCCAGCAGTTCCAGGGTTTCCTACGAGCAGTACTTC